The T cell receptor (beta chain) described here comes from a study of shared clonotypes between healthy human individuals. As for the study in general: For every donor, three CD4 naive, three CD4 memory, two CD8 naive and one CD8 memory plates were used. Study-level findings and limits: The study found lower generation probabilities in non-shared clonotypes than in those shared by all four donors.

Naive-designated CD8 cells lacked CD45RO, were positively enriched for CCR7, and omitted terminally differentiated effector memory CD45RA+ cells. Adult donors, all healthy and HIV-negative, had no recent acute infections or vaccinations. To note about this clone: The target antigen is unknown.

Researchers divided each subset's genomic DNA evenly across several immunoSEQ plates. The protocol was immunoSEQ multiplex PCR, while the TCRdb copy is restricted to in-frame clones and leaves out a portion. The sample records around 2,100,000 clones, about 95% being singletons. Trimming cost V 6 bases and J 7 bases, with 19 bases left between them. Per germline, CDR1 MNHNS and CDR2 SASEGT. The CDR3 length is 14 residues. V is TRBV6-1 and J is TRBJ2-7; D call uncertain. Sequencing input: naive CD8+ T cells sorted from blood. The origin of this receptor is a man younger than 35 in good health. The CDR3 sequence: CASSLDLSLWEQYF. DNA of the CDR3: TGTGCCAGCAGCCTGGACCTAAGTCTATGGGAGCAGTACTTC.